The 14 T cell receptor beta chains presented below share a single source sample, sequenced in a study of blood T cell repertoires in COVID-19. Using immunoSEQ multiplex PCR, the repertoire was profiled, and TCRdb retains in-frame clones only, with some absent. The sample records 350,000 to 550,000 clones, 80% to 90% being singletons. The specimen sequenced was PBMCs or T cells enriched from blood (not recorded which). Source of these receptors: a man aged 25 to 40 who had recovered from COVID-19.

This clone was picked up a small number of times. The chain links TRBV29-1 to TRBJ1-1, with 7 positions matching TRBD1. V shed 1 base, J shed 10 bases, and the junction held 6 bases outside the gene matches. Per the germline V gene, CDR1 is SQVTM and CDR2 is ANQGSEA. CDR3 length: 12 residues. CDR3 region: CSVEATGFVAFF. In DNA form, the CDR3 reads TGCAGCGTTGAAGCGACAGGGTTCGTAGCTTTCTTT.

This chain links TRBV2 with TRBJ2-2, with 7 bases matching TRBD2. Germline V gene lookup returns CDR1 SNHLY and CDR2 FYNNEI. CDR3 size: 15 residues. V shed 2 bases and J 6 bases; nucleotides not matched to a gene: 6. The CDR3 sequence: CASSESGLVPGELFF. The CDR3 DNA reads as TGTGCCAGCAGTGAAAGTGGACTAGTCCCCGGGGAGCTGTTTTTT.

This clone was observed once. The V and J genes are TRBV18 and TRBJ2-3; no definite D call. This CDR3 has 13 amino acids. The ends were cut back, 6 bases at V and 4 bases at J, with 11 bases in the middle. From germline, CDR1 is KGHSH and CDR2 LQKENI. The CDR3 loop reads CASSLSVSDTQYF. CDR3 bases: TGTGCCAGCTCCCTCTCCGTCTCAGATACGCAGTATTTT.

The chain employs TRBV28 and TRBJ1-5, with unresolved D. The CDR3 is 14 amino acids. Germline CDR1 MDHEN, CDR2 SYDVKM. V dropped 4 bases and J dropped 0 bases, with 7 bases sitting between them. The CDR3 DNA is TGTGCCAGCAGTTGGCAGTATAGCAATCAGCCCCAGCATTTT. Translated: CASSWQYSNQPQHF. Looking up the rest from reference TRBV28 and TRBJ1-5 gives the full variable domain: DVKVTQSSRYLVKRTGEKVFLECVQDMDHENMFWYRQDPGLGLRLIYFSYDVKMKEKGDIPEGYSVSREKKERFSLILESASTNQTSMYLCASSWQYSNQPQHFGDGTRLSIL.

The rearrangement uses TRBV4-1 and TRBJ1-3; D unresolved. CDR3 size: 13 residues. V lost 1 base, J lost 6 bases, and 7 bases lay in between. CDR1 MGHRA and CDR2 YSYEKL come from the germline V gene. The CDR3 sequence is CASSQAGVNTIYF. The DNA of the CDR3 is TGCGCCAGCAGCCAAGCTGGAGTAAACACCATATATTTT.

The rearrangement uses TRBV6-5 and TRBJ1-4; D remains ambiguous. The germline CDR1 and CDR2 sequences are MNHEY and SVGAGI. The CDR3 totals 13 residues. V was shortened by 1 base and J by 12 bases, with 12 bases between the two germline ends. The CDR3 coding sequence is TGTGCCAGCAGTTACTTTCAGGACTTGGAACTGTTTTTT. This sequence encodes CASSYFQDLELFF.

The CDR3 here is CASSQAGNGYTF. The CDR3, as DNA: TGTGCCAGCAGCCAAGCAGGGAATGGCTACACCTTC. The chain uses TRBV3-1 (or the pseudogene TRBV3-2) and TRBJ1-2; a weak D match, TRBD1 (5 bases). Germline V lookup: CDR1 LGHDT, CDR2 YNNKEL (reference sequence). The length of the CDR3 is 12 residues. The V gene lost 1 base and the J gene lost 6 bases, with 6 bases spanning the gap.

The genes are TRBV7-2 and TRBJ2-3; D gene unclear. The CDR3 runs to 14 residues. Deletions cut 4 bases from V and 0 bases from J, with 8 bases between. The germline V gene encodes CDR1 SGHTA and CDR2 FQGNSA. CDR3 nucleotides: TGTGCCAGCAGCTCGTTCGGGAGCACAGATACGCAGTATTTT. Translation: CASSSFGSTDTQYF.

J is TRBJ2-5 and V is TRBV2; 8 bases fit TRBD2. Germline assignment: CDR1 SNHLY and CDR2 FYNNEI. CDR3 length: 16 amino acids. After removal of 6 bases from V and 5 bases from J, the junction contained 14 bases not matched to a gene. This chain's CDR3 is CASSTVLREGQETQYF. DNA of the CDR3: TGTGCCAGCAGCACTGTCCTTCGGGAGGGCCAGGAGACCCAGTACTTC.

The chain carries TRBV5-1 and TRBJ2-7; D gene ambiguous. Trimming removed 6 bases from V and 0 bases from J, with 13 bases in between. Germline V gives CDR1 SGHRS, CDR2 YFSETQ. The CDR3 totals 14 residues. CDR3 sequence: CASNEERGSYEQYF. In DNA form, the CDR3 reads TGCGCCAGCAACGAAGAGCGAGGCTCCTACGAGCAGTACTTC.

The chain employs TRBV5-1 and TRBJ2-7; no definite D call. Per germline, CDR1 SGHRS and CDR2 YFSETQ. The CDR3 totals 15 residues. V lost 0 bases and J 7 bases, leaving 17 bases between the germline ends. The CDR3 reads CASSLAAGTTGEQYF. The CDR3 DNA follows: TGCGCCAGCAGCTTGGCGGCAGGCACAACTGGGGAGCAGTACTTC.

The rearrangement links TRBV5-1 to TRBJ1-4; D unclear. Germline V gene sequence: CDR1 SGHRS, CDR2 YFSETQ. V was pared by 0 bases and J by 0 bases, with 12 bases between. This CDR3 has 17 amino acids. CDR3 region: CASSLGSGRPTNEKLFF. The CDR3 bases are TGCGCCAGCAGCTTGGGGAGCGGCCGACCAACTAATGAAAAACTGTTTTTT.

The chain couples TRBV5-6 to TRBJ1-6; D remains unclear. The CDR3 loop spans 14 amino acids. Trimming removed 0 bases from V and 6 bases from J, with 7 bases in between. Germline V gene data show CDR1 as SGHDT and CDR2 as YYEEEE. The CDR3 nucleotides read TGTGCCAGCAGCTTGGCCTACGTTAATTCACCCCTCCACTTT. It translates to CASSLAYVNSPLHF.

V usage is TRBV10-2 and J usage is TRBJ1-1; D unresolved. The CDR3 runs 14 residues. V lost 4 bases to trimming and J lost 2 bases, with 11 bases between them. Germline V gene lookup returns CDR1 WSHSY and CDR2 SAAADI. Written as DNA, the CDR3 is TGCGCCAGCAGTGGGGTAGGCGGAAACACTGAAGCTTTCTTT. Encoded protein: CASSGVGGNTEAFF.